Shown below are 10 T cell receptor delta chains from a single sample sequenced in a study of γδ T cells in repeated Plasmodium falciparum infection. Vgamma9/Vdelta2+ and Vdelta2-negative gammadelta T cells were flow-sorted from PBMC for bulk sequencing. TCRdb reanalysed the multiplex PCR reads via CATT. The table has 75,000 to 95,000 delta-chain clones, roughly 0.9% seen once; the top ten hold approximately 10%. Sequenced sample: gamma-delta T cells from blood. The receptors here all came from a pool of human donors (malaria-infected and uninfected, not separated).

Details on this clone: A far larger clone is only one base removed, so a read error is likely. V usage is TRDV2 and J usage is TRDJ1; 8 nucleotides align to TRDD3. Since TCRdb gives no J gene, matching the DNA to germline was used here to assign it. This CDR3 spans 20 amino acids. Trimming cost V 1 base and J 1 base; bases outside gene matches: 19. Germline CDR1 and CDR2: GEAIGNYY and EKD. The CDR3: CACDTNRTGGWTPGTDKLIF. The CDR3 DNA reads as TGTGCCTGTGACACAAACCGTACTGGGGGGTGGACCCCGGGCACCGATAAACTCATCTTT.

Remarks on this clone: The amino acid sequence in TCRdb belongs to a much larger clone and departs from this DNA's translation at residue 7, likely a sequencing read error; the sequence shown is translated from the DNA. J is TRDJ1 and V is TRDV1, with TRDD2 matching 8 bases. Since TCRdb gives no J gene, matching the DNA to germline was used here to assign it. Trimming cost V 2 bases and J 1 base; bases outside gene matches: 6. CDR3 length equals 16 residues. Germline V gene lookup returns CDR1 TSWWSYY and CDR2 QGS. This CDR3 reads CALGETPSYSTDKLIF. CDR3 in DNA: TGTGCTCTTGGGGAAACACCTTCCTATAGCACCGATAAACTCATCTTT.

This clone has a count of ten or more. With a far larger clone one base away, a read error is the likely cause. The sample carries other DNA sequences with the same CDR3. This chain connects TRDV2 to TRDJ2; the match to TRDD3 covers 11 bases. The J gene is not listed in TCRdb, so it was assigned here from a DNA match to germline. V trimming: 1 base; J trimming: 3 bases; junction bases outside the gene matches: 18. The CDR3 loop spans 21 amino acids. CDR1 GEAIGNYY and CDR2 EKD come from the germline V gene. This chain's CDR3 is CACDTLGGGYAVNDLTAQLFF. The DNA of the CDR3 is TGTGCCTGTGACACGTTAGGTGGGGGATACGCGGTTAACGATCTGACAGCACAACTCTTCTTT.

This clone was observed a few times. With only one base between it and a far larger clone, this is likely a read error. Other DNA sequences in the sample encode the same CDR3. This chain links TRDV2 with TRDJ1; the match to TRDD3 covers 8 bases. Here the J gene came from matching the DNA to germline, since TCRdb omits it. CDR1 is GEAIGNYY, CDR2 EKD, per germline. This CDR3 has 18 amino acids. V dropped 0 bases and J dropped 1; count of bases not matched to a gene: 12. CDR3 nucleotides: TGTGCCTGTGACACCCTCGGACCCACTGGGGATACCACCGATAAACTCATCTTT. The encoded protein is CACDTLGPTGDTTDKLIF.

Notes on this clone: This likely traces to a read error, being one base from a far larger clone. Other nucleotide sequences in the sample specify the same CDR3. The chain carries TRDV1 and TRDJ1; D possibly corresponds to TRDD3 (5 bases). TCRdb gives no J gene; it was assigned here by matching the DNA to germline. This CDR3 has 18 amino acids. Germline V gene data show CDR1 as TSWWSYY and CDR2 as QGS. The CDR3, as DNA: TGCGCTCTTGGGGAACGTGGGGAAACCCATTACTACACCGATAAACTCATCTTT. Translated: CALGERGETHYYTDKLIF.

This clone was detected a few times. Only one base separates this from a far larger clonotype, so it likely reflects a read error. This CDR3 is also generated by other DNA sequences in the sample. The rearrangement uses TRDV1 and TRDJ1; D might be TRDD3 (6 bases). Since TCRdb gives no J gene, matching the DNA to germline was used here to assign it. V gave up 4 bases and J gave up 1 base, with 22 bases separating them. Per germline, CDR1 TSWWSYY and CDR2 QGS. There are 18 residues in the CDR3. CDR3 nucleotides: TGTGCTCTTGGGGTCCCCCTCGGGGGAATACGGTTCACCGATAAACTCATCTTT. This codes for CALGVPLGGIRFTDKLIF.

This clone was observed many times. Just one base apart from a much larger clone, this may be a read error. The same CDR3 arises from other DNA sequences in this sample as well. The chain is built from TRDV1 and TRDJ1; 11 bases align to TRDD3. V gave up 3 bases and J gave up 8 bases; unmatched junction bases: 23. The CDR3 is 20 residues long. Per the germline V gene, CDR1 is TSWWSYY and CDR2 is QGS. The CDR3 coding sequence is TGTGCTCTTGGGGAGCTTTCTATCCGGGTGATGGGGGATACGAGCCGAAAACTCATCTTT. Its translation is CALGELSIRVMGDTSRKLIF.

There are a few counts of this clone. A far larger clone is a single base away, which makes a read error likely. This sample also contains other DNA sequences that code for the same CDR3. J is TRDJ1 and V is TRDV2, with D perhaps TRDD3 (5 bases). TCRdb carries no J gene annotation; the J gene was assigned here by matching the DNA with germline. Germline V gives CDR1 GEAIGNYY, CDR2 EKD. CDR3 size: 14 residues. V lost 0 bases and J 5 bases, leaving 12 bases between the germline ends. The CDR3 here is CACDTVTGNDKLIF. The CDR3, as DNA: TGTGCCTGTGACACCGTAACGGGGAATGATAAACTCATCTTT.

A few counts support this clone. Only one base separates this from a far larger clonotype, so it likely reflects a read error. Other DNA sequences in this specimen translate into the identical CDR3. The V call is TRDV1, the J call TRDJ1; TRDD3 agrees at 13 bases. TCRdb offers no J gene call, so here the DNA was matched to germline to obtain one. This CDR3 has 19 residues. The germline gives CDR1 TSWWSYY, CDR2 QGS. This chain's CDR3 is CALGVPYWGIRSYTDKLIF. As DNA, the CDR3 is TGCGCTCTTGGGGTCCCGTACTGGGGGATACGGTCGTACACCGATAAACTCATCTTT.

This clone was observed at least ten times. V gene TRDV1 combines with J gene TRDJ1; possibly TRDD3 for D (6 bases). There are 14 residues in the CDR3. Germline V gene lookup returns CDR1 TSWWSYY and CDR2 QGS. V lost 10 bases and J 0 bases, leaving 15 bases between the germline ends. Written as DNA, the CDR3 is TGTGCTCCCCCGGGGGGAAGTCACACCGATAAACTCATCTTT. This translates into CAPPGGSHTDKLIF.